One and the same sample provided the 32 T cell receptor beta chains below, sequenced in a study of T-cell memory formation after mild COVID-19. TCRdb reprocessed the 5' RACE reads via MiXCR and lists one record per CDR3 protein. This table holds about 190,000 distinct CDR3 sequences, about 17% found once. Sequencing was performed on PBMCs or a T cell subset sorted from them (not recorded which). These receptor sequences come from an adult woman who had mild COVID-19 (a few samples of this study predate the infection). Cell type and time point are not known.

This clonotype was counted ten times or more. The gene calls are TRBV3-1 and TRBJ1-1; unclear D gene. Germline CDR1 is LGHDT and CDR2 is YNNKEL (reference sequence). With 1 base removed from V and 3 bases from J, the gap between germline ends came to 9 bases. CDR3 length: 14 residues. The DNA of the CDR3 is TGTGCCAGCAGCCAAGGGATCCGGGACACTGAAGCTTTCTTT. It translates to CASSQGIRDTEAFF.

The chain combines TRBV7-9 with TRBJ1-1; the D is unclear. From germline, CDR1 is SEHNR and CDR2 FQNEAQ (reference sequence). The V end lost 1 base, the J end lost 1 base, and 7 bases lay between the germline ends. This CDR3 has 14 amino acids. The CDR3 nucleotides read TGTGCCAGCAGCTTAGTGTGGGGGAACACTGAAGCTTTCTTT. Protein sequence: CASSLVWGNTEAFF.

This clonotype was detected a few times. The chain joins TRBV12-3 or TRBV12-4 to TRBJ2-1; weak D call: TRBD1 (5 bases). V was cut by 5 bases and J by 3 bases, with 14 bases left in between. The CDR3 has 15 amino acids. The DNA for the CDR3 is TGTGCCAGCAGTCCACGACAGAGCAACTACAATGAGCAGTTCTTC. Encoded protein: CASSPRQSNYNEQFF.

J is TRBJ2-5 and V is TRBV20-1, with a weak D call TRBD2 (5 bases). The length of the CDR3 is 11 residues. The ends were cut back, 7 bases at V and 1 base at J, with 7 bases in the middle. Germline lookup yields CDR1 DFQATT and CDR2 SNEGSKA (reference sequence). CDR3 protein: CSGTAQETQYF. In DNA form, the CDR3 reads TGCAGTGGGACTGCCCAAGAGACCCAGTACTTC.

This clonotype was seen more than once but under ten times. The chain is built from TRBV5-1 and TRBJ1-2; D may be TRBD1 (5 bases). CDR3 length: 13 amino acids. Looked up from germline, CDR1 is SGHRS and CDR2 is YFSETQ. With 1 base removed from V and 4 bases from J, the gap between germline ends came to 8 bases. CDR3 nucleotide sequence: TGCGCCAGCAGCTTGTACCAGGGCTATGGCTACACCTTC. Translation: CASSLYQGYGYTF.

V gene TRBV20-1 combines with J gene TRBJ2-7, with a weak D call TRBD2 (5 bases). There are 12 residues in the CDR3. Germline V gene lookup returns CDR1 DFQATT and CDR2 SNEGSKA (reference sequence). CDR3 loop: CSMAGPNYEQYF. The CDR3 DNA follows: TGCAGCATGGCGGGTCCTAACTACGAGCAGTACTTC.

The chain couples TRBV6-1 to TRBJ1-1, with D uncertain. CDR3 length: 13 residues. V lost 2 bases and J 4 bases, leaving 8 bases between the germline ends. Germline V CDR1 and CDR2: MNHNS, SASEGT. The chain's CDR3 is CASSEIGVTEAFF. The CDR3 DNA sequence: TGTGCCAGCAGTGAAATCGGGGTCACTGAAGCTTTCTTT.

The chain employs TRBV6-5 and TRBJ2-1; D remains ambiguous. CDR3 length: 13 residues. With 7 bases removed from V and 10 bases from J, the gap between germline ends came to 17 bases. Germline V lookup: CDR1 MNHEY, CDR2 SVGAGI. CDR3 residues: CASTPSVGSEQFF. Here the CDR3 DNA reads TGTGCCAGCACCCCCTCCGTGGGATCAGAGCAGTTCTTC.

This clonotype was observed a handful of times. The chain joins TRBV14 to TRBJ1-2, with TRBD1 matching over 9 bases. The trim removed 4 bases at V and 7 bases at J, leaving 7 bases unmatched. CDR1 is SGHDN, CDR2 FVKESK, per germline. The CDR3 runs to 14 residues. Here the CDR3 reads CASSPRDRDRGYTF. The CDR3 nucleotides are TGTGCCAGCAGCCCTCGGGACAGGGATCGTGGCTACACCTTC.

CDR3 sequence: CASRLTTGRDTEAFF. CDR3 DNA: TGTGCCAGCAGACTCACGACAGGGAGGGACACTGAAGCTTTCTTT. The chain joins TRBV12-3 or TRBV12-4 to TRBJ1-1, with 7 bases aligning to TRBD1. This CDR3 region has 15 residues. Losses at the gene ends were 6 bases for V and 3 bases for J; bases not matched to a gene: 10.

This clonotype was recorded many times. V and J are TRBV7-2 and TRBJ2-6, with 9 bases lining up with TRBD2. This CDR3 spans 19 amino acids. CDR1 SGHTA and CDR2 FQGNSA come from the germline V gene. The V and J ends lost 5 bases and 4 bases, in that order; junction bases with no gene match: 15. The CDR3 is CASSLRASGTQGGANVLTF. In DNA, the CDR3 is TGTGCCAGCAGCCTTAGGGCTAGCGGGACCCAGGGAGGGGCCAACGTCCTGACTTTC.

This clonotype was seen a few times. The chain carries TRBV10-3 and TRBJ2-7, with a possible D match to TRBD1 (5 bases). This CDR3 is built from 14 residues. V was clipped by 7 bases and J by 0 bases, with 13 bases between them. Germline loops: CDR1 ENHRY, CDR2 SYGVKD. CDR3 sequence: CAIKQALSSYEQYF. The CDR3 DNA follows: TGTGCCATCAAACAGGCCCTGAGCTCCTACGAGCAGTACTTC.

This clonotype was counted a few times. This chain connects TRBV7-2 to TRBJ1-5; D is uncertain. V was trimmed by 5 bases and J by 4 bases, leaving 12 bases between them. Looked up from germline, CDR1 is SGHTA and CDR2 is FQGNSA. The CDR3 consists of 14 residues. The CDR3 coding sequence is TGTGCCAGCAGCCAGACGGCCGTGAATCAGCCCCAGCATTTT. Translated: CASSQTAVNQPQHF.

This clonotype was detected ten times or more. The chain links TRBV12-3 or TRBV12-4 to TRBJ2-3, with 9 bases identical to TRBD1. This CDR3 spans 14 amino acids. Trimming cost V 1 base and J 8 bases; bases outside gene matches: 4. CDR3 protein: CASSLGTGGVTQYF. CDR3 nucleotides: TGTGCCAGCAGTTTAGGTACAGGGGGCGTTACGCAGTATTTT.

The chain uses TRBV9 and TRBJ2-5; 10 bases match TRBD2. The CDR3 has 15 amino acids. Germline CDR1 SGDLS, CDR2 YYNGEE. V dropped 0 bases and J dropped 5; count of bases not matched to a gene: 4. The CDR3 bases are TGTGCCAGCAGCGTAGGCAGCGGGAGGGGGGAGACCCAGTACTTC. Translating it yields CASSVGSGRGETQYF.

This clonotype was recorded at least ten times. This chain links TRBV7-2 with TRBJ2-1, with TRBD2 as a possible D gene (5 bases). CDR3 length: 15 residues. The V gene's germline CDR1 is SGHTA and CDR2 FQGNSA. Trimming stripped 3 bases from V and 1 base from J, with 10 bases between. CDR3 sequence reads: CASSFGGPSYNEQFF. CDR3 sequence (DNA): TGTGCCAGCAGCTTCGGCGGGCCTTCCTACAATGAGCAGTTCTTC.

This sequence joins TRBV12-3 or TRBV12-4 and TRBJ2-3, with D tentatively TRBD1 (5 bases). The germline V and J ends were trimmed by 8 bases and 8 bases, with 11 bases remaining between them. The CDR3 runs to 11 residues. The CDR3 is CASGRRGTQYF. The CDR3, as DNA: TGTGCCAGCGGACGTAGGGGTACGCAGTATTTT.

The chain recombines TRBV3-1 with TRBJ1-2; TRBD1 matches 9 bases. The V segment lost 4 bases and the J segment 7 bases; nucleotides outside the gene matches: 10. Germline loops: CDR1 LGHDT, CDR2 YNNKEL (reference sequence). This CDR3 region has 15 residues. The CDR3 bases are TGTGCCAGCAGCCCCAACAGGGGGCTTGATGTTGGCTACACCTTC. Protein product: CASSPNRGLDVGYTF.

The chain joins TRBV5-4 to TRBJ2-3; D is unclear. From germline, CDR1 is SGHNT and CDR2 YYREEE (reference sequence). The ends were cut back, 5 bases at V and 2 bases at J, with 9 bases in the middle. This CDR3 spans 13 amino acids. CDR3 amino acids: CASREILTDTQYF. CDR3 bases: TGTGCCAGCAGGGAGATACTCACAGATACGCAGTATTTT. Drawing the rest from reference TRBV5-4 and TRBJ2-3, the complete variable domain is ETGVTQSPTHLIKTRGQQVTLRCSSQSGHNTVSWYQQALGQGPQFIFQYYREEENGRGNFPPRFSGLQFPNYSSELNVNALELDDSALYLCASREILTDTQYFGPGTRLTVL.

This clonotype has just a few counts. This rearrangement joins TRBV14 to TRBJ1-1; perhaps TRBD1 as D (6 bases). This CDR3 has 17 amino acids. The germline gives CDR1 SGHDN, CDR2 FVKESK. The V gene lost 3 bases and the J gene lost 1 base, with 18 bases spanning the gap. For the CDR3, the DNA is TGTGCCAGCAGCCATTTCAATCCAGGGGAATGGAACACTGAAGCTTTCTTT. It is translated as CASSHFNPGEWNTEAFF. The complete variable domain, with remaining parts taken from reference TRBV14 and TRBJ1-1, reads EAGVTQFPSHSVIEKGQTVTLRCDPISGHDNLYWYRRVMGKEIKFLLHFVKESKQDESGMPNNRFLAERTGGTYSTLKVQPAELEDSGVYFCASSHFNPGEWNTEAFFGQGTRLTVV.

This clonotype was detected a few times. This chain links TRBV20-1 with TRBJ2-7; TRBD2 aligns across 11 bases. The CDR3 covers 14 residues. Germline values: CDR1 DFQATT, CDR2 SNEGSKA (reference sequence). V lost 1 base to trimming and J lost 1 base; unmatched junction nucleotides: 0. In DNA form, the CDR3 reads TGCAGTGCTAGAGCTAGCGGGGGGTCCTACGAGCAGTACTTC. This encodes CSARASGGSYEQYF.

V usage is TRBV25-1 and J usage is TRBJ1-2, with D maybe TRBD1 (5 bases). Germline V gene data show CDR1 as MGHDK and CDR2 as SYGVNS. The CDR3 covers 14 residues. The V gene lost 2 bases and the J gene lost 8 bases, with 15 bases spanning the gap. CDR3 coding DNA: TGTGCCAGCAGTGAAGCGGTCAGGGAACGCGGCTACACCTTC. Amino acids: CASSEAVRERGYTF.

The chain carries TRBV5-1 and TRBJ2-5, with D maybe TRBD1 (5 bases). This CDR3 is built from 13 residues. The V end lost 4 bases, the J end lost 2 bases, and 9 bases lay between the germline ends. Looked up from germline, CDR1 is SGHRS and CDR2 is YFSETQ. This CDR3 is CASSRGLQETQYF. CDR3 DNA: TGCGCCAGCAGCAGGGGCCTGCAAGAGACCCAGTACTTC.

This chain connects TRBV5-1 to TRBJ2-7; TRBD2 might be the D (6 bases). CDR1 SGHRS and CDR2 YFSETQ come from the germline V gene. V shed 5 bases and J shed 2 bases, with 17 bases lying between them. The CDR3 covers 15 residues. The CDR3 nucleotides are TGCGCCAGCAGTGCTAATAGCGGAGGAGCCTACGAGCAGTACTTC. This sequence encodes CASSANSGGAYEQYF.

The V gene is TRBV12-3 or TRBV12-4, the J gene TRBJ2-7; 14 nucleotides align to TRBD2. V was pared by 0 bases and J by 5 bases, with 0 bases of the junction left unmatched. The CDR3 extends over 15 amino acids. The CDR3 here is CASSLAGLAGDEQYF. DNA for the CDR3: TGTGCCAGCAGTTTAGCGGGACTAGCGGGAGACGAGCAGTACTTC.

This clonotype was counted only a few times. The rearrangement uses TRBV7-9 and TRBJ2-7; D remains ambiguous. Trimming pared 1 base from V and 0 bases from J, leaving 7 bases between. Germline CDR1 SEHNR, CDR2 FQNEAQ (reference sequence). The CDR3 spans 14 residues. The CDR3 DNA sequence: TGTGCCAGCAGCTTAGTTTCAGTCTCCTACGAGCAGTACTTC. Protein: CASSLVSVSYEQYF. Together with reference TRBV7-9 and TRBJ2-7, the CDR3 gives the full variable domain: DTGVSQNPRHKITKRGQNVTFRCDPISEHNRLYWYRQTLGQGPEFLTYFQNEAQLEKSRLLSDRFSAERPKGSFSTLEIQRTEQGDSAMYLCASSLVSVSYEQYFGPGTRLTVT.

The V call is TRBV5-1, the J call TRBJ2-3; no definite D call. In germline, CDR1 is SGHRS, CDR2 YFSETQ. The CDR3 consists of 12 residues. Trimming shortened V by 0 bases and J by 9 bases, and 8 bases separated the two germline ends. In nucleotides, the CDR3 is TGCGCCAGCAGCTTGGCTATCGAGACGCAGTATTTT. Translated: CASSLAIETQYF.

The chain combines TRBV20-1 with TRBJ1-5, with 10 bases fitting TRBD1. V dropped 4 bases and J dropped 2; count of bases not matched to a gene: 11. The CDR3 contains 17 residues. Germline CDR1 reads DFQATT; CDR2 reads SNEGSKA (reference sequence). The CDR3 bases are TGCAGTGCTATCTCGGGACAGGGGATCGGGGGCAATCAGCCCCAGCATTTT. Protein: CSAISGQGIGGNQPQHF.

This clonotype was seen ten or more times. This sequence joins TRBV20-1 and TRBJ2-7, with TRBD2 matching over 8 bases. With V trimmed by 1 base and J by 1 base, 12 bases remained unmatched. Germline-derived CDR1 and CDR2 are DFQATT and SNEGSKA (reference sequence). This CDR3 is 17 amino acids long. CDR3 DNA sequence: TGCAGTGCTAGAGCTTCCCCCGGGGGGGGGCGATCCTACGAGCAGTACTTC. It specifies CSARASPGGGRSYEQYF.

There are a few counts of this clonotype. J is TRBJ2-3 and V is TRBV12-3 or TRBV12-4; 14 bases map to TRBD2. V was pared by 6 bases and J by 12 bases, with 8 bases of the junction left unmatched. The CDR3 runs to 14 residues. CDR3 in DNA: TGTGCCAGCAGGGGGACTAGCGGGAGAGGGGACCAGTATTTT. Residues: CASRGTSGRGDQYF.

CDR3 sequence (DNA): TGTGCCAGCAGTAACAGCCATGATTTTCCGCAGTACTTC. Encoded protein: CASSNSHDFPQYF. This chain links TRBV6-2 or TRBV6-3 with TRBJ2-7, with D unresolved. Trimming removed 5 bases from V and 9 bases from J, with 17 bases in between. CDR1 is MNHEY and CDR2 is SVGEGT in the germline V gene. The CDR3 totals 13 residues.

The J gene is TRBJ2-3, the V gene TRBV10-3; D possibly corresponds to TRBD2 (5 bases). The CDR3 extends over 14 amino acids. V lost 4 bases to trimming and J lost 2 bases, with 10 bases between them. CDR1 and CDR2 (germline): ENHRY, SYGVKD. CDR3 amino acids: CAISGSTTTDTQYF. The DNA for the CDR3 is TGTGCCATCAGTGGTTCGACTACCACAGATACGCAGTATTTT.